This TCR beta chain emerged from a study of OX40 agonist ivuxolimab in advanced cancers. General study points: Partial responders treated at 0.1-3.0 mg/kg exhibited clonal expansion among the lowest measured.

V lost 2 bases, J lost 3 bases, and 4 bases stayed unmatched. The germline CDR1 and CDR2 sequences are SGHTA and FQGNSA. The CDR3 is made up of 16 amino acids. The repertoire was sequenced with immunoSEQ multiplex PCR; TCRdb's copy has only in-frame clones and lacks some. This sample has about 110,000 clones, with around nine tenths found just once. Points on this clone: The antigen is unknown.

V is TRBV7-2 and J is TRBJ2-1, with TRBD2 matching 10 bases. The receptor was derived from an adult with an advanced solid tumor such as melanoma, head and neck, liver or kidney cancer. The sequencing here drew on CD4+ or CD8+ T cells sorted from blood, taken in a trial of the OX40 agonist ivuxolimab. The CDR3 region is CASSLSASGGYNEQFF. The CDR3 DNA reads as TGTGCCAGCAGCTTATCGGCTAGCGGGGGCTACAATGAGCAGTTCTTC.